This is a list of T cell receptor beta chains from one sample in a study of cytomegalovirus exposure and HLA in healthy donors. Clones were sequenced by immunoSEQ multiplex PCR, and TCRdb holds only the in-frame ones, with some missing. The sample contains some 160,000 clones, roughly 10% of which appear only once. Sequencing was carried out using PBMCs. The receptors come from a male donor in good health and CMV-seronegative. Both conserved end residues are part of each CDR3. The D gene is left open where the match is weak. Not every row has a clone size; where given, it reads once, few, many or a size class.

V	size	D	J	CDR3	DNA
TRBV4-2	few	TRBD2	TRBJ2-5	CASSQGGPSGGWETQYF	TGTGCCAGCAGCCAGGGAGGGCCCAGCGGGGGATGGGAGACCCAGTACTTC
TRBV5-1	.	.	TRBJ2-2	CASSLGQGSGELFF	TGCGCCAGCAGCTTGGGCCAGGGGTCCGGGGAGCTGTTTTTT
TRBV6-1	few	TRBD2	TRBJ2-1	CASRVAGYSYNEQFF	TGTGCCAGCAGAGTAGCGGGTTACTCCTACAATGAGCAGTTCTTC
TRBV4-2	few	TRBD2	TRBJ2-3	CASSLRTSGEGTDTQYF	TGTGCCAGCAGCCTTAGGACTAGCGGGGAGGGGACAGATACGCAGTATTTT
TRBV4-3	few	.	TRBJ1-6	CASNQDTASPLHF	TGCGCCAGCAACCAAGATACAGCTTCACCCCTCCACTTT
TRBV11-2	few	.	TRBJ2-1	CASGRAESYNEQFF	TGTGCCAGCGGCAGGGCCGAATCCTACAATGAGCAGTTCTTC
TRBV30	few	.	TRBJ1-1	CAWKVRTANTEAFF	TGTGCCTGGAAGGTCAGGACAGCGAACACTGAAGCTTTCTTT
TRBV29-1	few	.	TRBJ2-1	CSVEEGSNEQFF	TGCAGCGTTGAGGAGGGAAGCAATGAGCAGTTCTTC
TRBV7-2	.	TRBD2	TRBJ2-2	CASSLRTSGGTGELFF	TGTGCCAGCAGCTTACGGACTAGCGGGGGCACCGGGGAGCTGTTTTTT
TRBV7-6	.	TRBD1	TRBJ1-3	CASSPRQGKSSGNTIYF	TGTGCCAGCAGCCCCAGACAGGGGAAGAGCTCTGGAAACACCATATATTTT
TRBV28	.	TRBD1	TRBJ1-1	CASSFILSGQGAVGRTEAFF	TGTGCCAGCAGCTTTATACTATCCGGACAGGGGGCCGTCGGAAGGACTGAAGCTTTCTTT
TRBV28	few	.	TRBJ1-5	CASSSRLHYSNQPQHF	TGTGCCAGCAGCTCCAGACTGCATTATAGCAATCAGCCCCAGCATTTT
TRBV4-3	.	.	TRBJ2-3	CASSQDRGGLRVDTQYF	TGCGCCAGCAGCCAAGATAGGGGGGGCCTGAGAGTAGATACGCAGTATTTT
TRBV25-1	few	.	TRBJ2-2	CASQDSRELFF	TGTGCCAGCCAGGACAGCCGGGAGCTGTTTTTT
TRBV28	.	TRBD1	TRBJ1-5	CASSRDRLNQPQHF	TGTGCCAGCAGCCGGGACAGGCTTAATCAGCCCCAGCATTTT
TRBV7-8	.	.	TRBJ2-7	CASSLAISPEISYEQYF	TGTGCCAGCAGCTTAGCCATATCCCCGGAGATATCCTACGAGCAGTACTTC
TRBV28	few	.	TRBJ1-5	CASSSSTGIGYQPQHF	TGTGCCAGCAGTTCGAGTACGGGGATAGGCTATCAGCCCCAGCATTTT
TRBV5-6	.	.	TRBJ2-7	CASSLWTAYEQYF	TGTGCCAGCAGCTTGTGGACTGCCTACGAGCAGTACTTC
TRBV2	few	.	TRBJ2-7	CASTVQDSYEQYF	TGTGCCAGCACCGTACAGGATTCCTACGAGCAGTACTTC
TRBV7-2	.	.	TRBJ2-1	CASTRVVGLYNEQFF	TGTGCCAGCACCCGAGTTGTTGGACTTTACAATGAGCAGTTCTTC
TRBV28	.	.	TRBJ2-3	CASSFQSATSSTDTQYF	TGTGCCAGCAGTTTCCAATCCGCTACCTCTAGCACAGATACGCAGTATTTT
TRBV6-4	.	.	TRBJ2-1	CASSDSTGVGRFF	TGTGCCAGCAGTGACTCTACGGGGGTGGGGAGGTTCTTC
TRBV5-1	.	.	TRBJ2-5	CASSSGGQFGQTQYF	TGCGCCAGCAGCAGCGGCGGACAGTTCGGGCAGACCCAGTACTTC
TRBV29-1	few	.	TRBJ1-1	CSAADTEAFF	TGCAGCGCCGCGGACACTGAAGCTTTCTTT
TRBV27	.	.	TRBJ1-2	CASSTLSANYGYTF	TGTGCCAGCAGTACCCTGTCAGCTAACTATGGCTACACCTTC
TRBV6-4	.	.	TRBJ1-1	CASSEFAGLNTEAFF	TGTGCCAGCAGTGAATTCGCAGGGCTGAACACTGAAGCTTTCTTT
TRBV2	few	.	TRBJ1-4	CASSRLTNEKLFF	TGTGCCAGCTCCAGACTCACCAATGAAAAACTGTTTTTT
TRBV30	.	.	TRBJ1-1	CAWSPNSGTEAFF	TGTGCCTGGAGTCCCAACTCGGGGACTGAAGCTTTCTTT
TRBV4-1	few	.	TRBJ2-7	CASRPPGVGYEQYF	TGCGCCAGTCGTCCGCCGGGGGTAGGCTACGAGCAGTACTTC
TRBV5-1	few	.	TRBJ2-7	CASRQGTSSYEQYF	TGCGCCAGCAGGCAGGGAACATCCTCCTACGAGCAGTACTTC
TRBV5-1	.	.	TRBJ1-5	CASSLGFGDMYSNQPQHF	TGCGCCAGCAGCTTGGGGTTCGGGGACATGTATAGCAATCAGCCCCAGCATTTT
TRBV10-3	few	.	TRBJ1-1	CAMTEAFF	TGTGCCATGACAGAAGCTTTCTTT
TRBV5-1	.	TRBD1	TRBJ2-3	CASMTGGARTDTQYF	TGCGCCAGCATGACAGGGGGCGCACGCACAGATACGCAGTATTTT
TRBV6-1	.	.	TRBJ1-5	CASLAGYSNQPQHF	TGTGCCAGCTTGGCAGGCTATAGCAATCAGCCCCAGCATTTT
TRBV6-5	.	.	TRBJ1-1	CASRPHSGGATEAFF	TGTGCCAGCAGGCCTCACTCCGGGGGGGCCACTGAAGCTTTCTTT
TRBV6-4	.	.	TRBJ1-5	CASSWTAAPDQPQHF	TGTGCCAGCAGTTGGACAGCCGCACCTGATCAGCCCCAGCATTTT
TRBV28	few	TRBD1	TRBJ2-7	CASSSLGTGHYEQYF	TGTGCCAGCAGTTCCTTGGGGACAGGGCATTACGAGCAGTACTTC